These 23 T cell receptor beta chains came from one sample sequenced in a study of cytomegalovirus exposure and HLA in healthy donors. The PCR was carried out with 60 Vbeta primers and 13 Jbeta primers. Generated by immunoSEQ multiplex PCR, the TCRdb table keeps only in-frame clones and is missing some. Here the sample spans roughly 200,000 clones, 70% to 80% being singletons. The sequencing sample was made of PBMCs. All receptors come from a man under 40 in good health and CMV-seronegative.

The J gene is TRBJ1-1, the V gene TRBV10-3; D is ambiguous. The CDR3 extends over 15 amino acids. With 2 bases removed from V and 3 bases from J, the gap between germline ends came to 13 bases. Germline V lookup: CDR1 ENHRY, CDR2 SYGVKD. The DNA of the CDR3 is TGTGCCATCAGTGAGGTCGGGTTGCCCCACACTGAAGCTTTCTTT. Translated: CAISEVGLPHTEAFF.

The chain has TRBV4-1 and TRBJ2-1; 9 nucleotides align to TRBD2. Trimming cost V 1 base and J 7 bases; bases outside gene matches: 8. The CDR3 has 16 residues. CDR1 and CDR2 from the germline V gene are MGHRA and YSYEKL. CDR3 coding DNA: TGCGCCAGCAGCCAAGCCCCGGGACTAGCTGGGAATGAGCAGTTCTTC. Amino acids: CASSQAPGLAGNEQFF.

The rearrangement links TRBV9 to TRBJ2-1; perhaps TRBD2 as D (7 bases). The CDR3 has 15 amino acids. Germline V gives CDR1 SGDLS, CDR2 YYNGEE. Trimming shortened V by 0 bases and J by 6 bases, and 13 bases separated the two germline ends. The CDR3 DNA reads TGTGCCAGCAGCGTAGGGCAGGGGAGGGTCAATGAGCAGTTCTTC. Its translation is CASSVGQGRVNEQFF.

The chain combines TRBV6-5 with TRBJ2-5, with D perhaps TRBD1 (5 bases). The CDR3 totals 16 residues. From germline, CDR1 is MNHEY and CDR2 SVGAGI. With 3 bases removed from V and 3 bases from J, the gap between germline ends came to 17 bases. In nucleotides, the CDR3 is TGTGCCAGCAGTTATACACCGCAGGGTGTAAAAGAGACCCAGTACTTC. Protein sequence: CASSYTPQGVKETQYF.

The chain recombines TRBV9 with TRBJ1-2, with D perhaps matching TRBD1 (5 bases). The V end lost 3 bases, the J end lost 1 base, and 16 bases lay between the germline ends. The CDR3 runs to 16 residues. Germline assignment: CDR1 SGDLS and CDR2 YYNGEE. The CDR3 DNA follows: TGTGCCAGCAGCGCACCCTTTGGGGGAGGTAACTATGGCTACACCTTC. Amino acid sequence: CASSAPFGGGNYGYTF.

This chain links TRBV2 with TRBJ1-3; the match to TRBD1 covers 9 bases. Germline-derived CDR1 and CDR2 are SNHLY and FYNNEI. The CDR3 spans 16 residues. V was clipped by 6 bases and J by 2 bases; unmatched bases: 8. CDR3 amino acids: CASRPRQGVPGNTIYF. The CDR3 region has the DNA TGTGCCAGCAGACCCCGACAGGGGGTGCCTGGAAACACCATATATTTT.

The chain employs TRBV27 and TRBJ1-2; TRBD1 agrees at 7 bases. Germline-derived CDR1 and CDR2 are MNHEY and SMNVEV (reference sequence). The CDR3 covers 15 residues. V trimming: 2 bases; J trimming: 1 base; junction bases outside the gene matches: 4. Here the CDR3 DNA reads TGTGCCAGCAGTTTAACTTACAGGGGTAACTATGGCTACACCTTC. Its protein product is CASSLTYRGNYGYTF.

In this sample, this clone turned up a few times. The DNA for the CDR3 is TGTGCCAGCAACGGGGCTAGCGGGAGCTACGAGCAGTACTTC. This codes for CASNGASGSYEQYF. The chain combines TRBV2 with TRBJ2-7; 10 bases agree with TRBD2. CDR3 length: 14 residues. The V segment lost 7 bases and the J segment 3 bases; nucleotides outside the gene matches: 6. Germline CDR1 SNHLY, CDR2 FYNNEI.

This clone was counted between two and nine times. The chain employs TRBV18 and TRBJ1-1; weak D call: TRBD1 (6 bases). Per germline, CDR1 KGHSH and CDR2 LQKENI. Trimming took off 2 bases at V and 1 base at J, with 17 bases between the two ends. The CDR3 covers 17 residues. The DNA for the CDR3 is TGTGCCAGCTCACCAGGTCAGGGGATGGGGCCGAACACTGAAGCTTTCTTT. As protein: CASSPGQGMGPNTEAFF.

This clone was picked up one time. The CDR3 DNA reads as TGTGCCTGGAGCGCTACAGCGACAGGCACTGAAGCTTTCTTT. Translation: CAWSATATGTEAFF. The chain is built from TRBV30 and TRBJ1-1; D may be TRBD1 (6 bases). The V end lost 3 bases, the J end lost 4 bases, and 15 bases lay between the germline ends. This CDR3 is 14 amino acids long. Per the germline V gene, CDR1 is GTSNPN and CDR2 is SVGIG (reference sequence).

J is TRBJ2-1 and V is TRBV4-1; TRBD2 matches at 7 bases. V shed 2 bases and J 1 base; nucleotides not matched to a gene: 8. This CDR3 region has 17 residues. Germline V gene data show CDR1 as MGHRA and CDR2 as YSYEKL. CDR3 sequence: CASSQPGKRGSYNEQFF. DNA of the CDR3: TGCGCCAGCAGCCAACCTGGTAAGCGGGGTTCCTACAATGAGCAGTTCTTC.

J is TRBJ2-1 and V is TRBV5-1; a possible D gene is TRBD1 (6 bases). Germline V gives CDR1 SGHRS, CDR2 YFSETQ. The CDR3 is 17 amino acids. Trimming took 0 bases from V and 0 from J, leaving 13 bases between them. The CDR3 DNA reads TGCGCCAGCAGCTTGGAAGGACAGACCGTCTCCTACAATGAGCAGTTCTTC. Its translation is CASSLEGQTVSYNEQFF.

This clone was observed a single time. The rearrangement links TRBV28 to TRBJ2-7; D might be TRBD1 (6 bases). Germline V lookup: CDR1 MDHEN, CDR2 SYDVKM. V dropped 5 bases and J dropped 2 bases, with 16 bases sitting between them. This CDR3 has 15 amino acids. CDR3 amino acids: CASSPTGIHAYEQYF. The DNA of the CDR3 is TGTGCCAGCAGTCCCACAGGGATCCATGCCTACGAGCAGTACTTC.

This clone came up once. The chain employs TRBV5-1 and TRBJ2-2; weak D call: TRBD2 (5 bases). Deletions cut 0 bases from V and 6 bases from J, with 9 bases between. The CDR3 contains 14 residues. From germline, CDR1 is SGHRS and CDR2 YFSETQ. The CDR3 reads CASSLATSAGELFF. CDR3 DNA sequence: TGCGCCAGCAGCTTGGCCACTAGTGCCGGGGAGCTGTTTTTT.

This chain connects TRBV4-1 to TRBJ1-5, with no clear D. This CDR3 has 15 amino acids. Per the germline V gene, CDR1 is MGHRA and CDR2 is YSYEKL. Trimming pared 4 bases from V and 0 bases from J, leaving 10 bases between. The CDR3, as DNA: TGCGCCAGCAGCCCCCGGGATGTTAGCAATCAGCCCCAGCATTTT. It specifies CASSPRDVSNQPQHF.

V gene TRBV28 combines with J gene TRBJ2-1; 9 bases are a match to TRBD1. CDR3 length: 15 residues. Germline assignment: CDR1 MDHEN and CDR2 SYDVKM. V gave up 5 bases and J gave up 7 bases; unmatched junction bases: 9. The CDR3 nucleotides are TGTGCCAGCAGTCTCGGGACAGGGTGGTATAATGAGCAGTTCTTC. This sequence encodes CASSLGTGWYNEQFF. Based on the CDR3 plus reference TRBV28 and TRBJ2-1, the full variable domain is DVKVTQSSRYLVKRTGEKVFLECVQDMDHENMFWYRQDPGLGLRLIYFSYDVKMKEKGDIPEGYSVSREKKERFSLILESASTNQTSMYLCASSLGTGWYNEQFFGPGTRLTVL.

In its sample, this clone was seen once. The V gene is TRBV27, the J gene TRBJ1-6, with 7 nucleotides matching TRBD1. Per germline, CDR1 MNHEY and CDR2 SMNVEV (reference sequence). This CDR3 region has 13 residues. After removal of 4 bases from V and 6 bases from J, the junction contained 0 bases not matched to a gene. In DNA, the CDR3 is TGTGCCAGCAGTTCAGGGGGTAATTCACCCCTCCACTTT. Translation gives CASSSGGNSPLHF.

This clone has more than one count but fewer than ten. The rearrangement uses TRBV28 and TRBJ1-4, with TRBD1 identical over 10 bases. Germline V gives CDR1 MDHEN, CDR2 SYDVKM. Trimming cost V 8 bases and J 2 bases; bases outside gene matches: 5. This CDR3 is 15 amino acids long. CDR3 in amino acids: CASRRTGGTNEKLFF. The CDR3 DNA sequence: TGTGCCAGCCGTCGGACAGGGGGTACTAATGAAAAACTGTTTTTT.

The J gene is TRBJ2-7, the V gene TRBV18; 7 nucleotides align to TRBD2. V lost 1 base to trimming and J lost 1 base; unmatched junction nucleotides: 7. There are 16 residues in the CDR3. Per germline, CDR1 KGHSH and CDR2 LQKENI. CDR3 protein: CASSPLRLADSYEQYF. For the CDR3, the DNA is TGTGCCAGCTCACCACTTCGGCTAGCGGATTCCTACGAGCAGTACTTC. Full variable domain (missing parts from reference TRBV18 and TRBJ2-7): NAGVMQNPRHLVRRRGQEARLRCSPMKGHSHVYWYRQLPEEGLKFMVYLQKENIIDESGMPKERFSAEFPKEGPSILRIQQVVRGDSAAYFCASSPLRLADSYEQYFGPGTRLTVT.

This clone has only a few counts. The chain links TRBV28 to TRBJ2-5, with D perhaps matching TRBD2 (5 bases). This CDR3 comprises 13 residues. Germline V gene sequence: CDR1 MDHEN, CDR2 SYDVKM. Trimming left V 2 bases short and J 3 bases short, with 7 bases between. This CDR3 reads CASSLPGEETQYF. CDR3 nucleotide sequence: TGTGCCAGCAGTTTACCCGGGGAAGAGACCCAGTACTTC.

The chain couples TRBV27 to TRBJ1-1; TRBD1 is a possible D gene (5 bases). Trimming cost V 3 bases and J 8 bases, with 13 bases left between them. The CDR3 has 13 residues. CDR1 and CDR2 from the germline V gene are MNHEY and SMNVEV (reference sequence). CDR3 coding DNA: TGTGCCAGCAGTTTTGTCGACCAGGGAGAAGCTTTCTTT. Translated, it gives CASSFVDQGEAFF.

J is TRBJ2-1 and V is TRBV19; weak D call: TRBD2 (6 bases). Between the trimmed V and J ends, which lost 5 bases and 4 bases, there was a span of 18 bases. Germline-derived CDR1 and CDR2 are LNHDA and SQIVND (reference sequence). This CDR3 is 16 amino acids long. The CDR3 reads CASSPEGDGLYNEQFF. As DNA, the CDR3 is TGTGCCAGTAGTCCCGAAGGGGACGGACTATACAATGAGCAGTTCTTC. Drawing the rest from reference TRBV19 and TRBJ2-1, the complete variable domain is DGGITQSPKYLFRKEGQNVTLSCEQNLNHDAMYWYRQDPGQGLRLIYYSQIVNDFQKGDIAEGYSVSREKKESFPLTVTSAQKNPTAFYLCASSPEGDGLYNEQFFGPGTRLTVL.

This chain links TRBV27 with TRBJ1-1; TRBD1 aligns across 9 bases. This CDR3 spans 13 amino acids. Per the germline V gene, CDR1 is MNHEY and CDR2 is SMNVEV (reference sequence). V trimming: 6 bases; J trimming: 5 bases; junction bases outside the gene matches: 4. The CDR3: CASREGQGTEAFF. CDR3 nucleotides: TGTGCCAGCAGAGAAGGACAGGGGACTGAAGCTTTCTTT.